The present T cell receptor (beta chain) was sequenced within a study of T cell responses to AZD1222 COVID-19 vaccine. Notes on the study in general: Nearly half of unique spike-specific TCRs reportedly avoided B.1.351 and B.1.1.7 mutated regions.

TCRdb's table, derived via immunoSEQ multiplex PCR, lists solely in-frame clones and lacks some. The sample lists approximately 300,000 clones; 90% to 95% were seen once. As for this clone: The antigen is not known.

The CDR3 runs to 14 residues. V gave up 9 bases and J gave up 2 bases; unmatched junction bases: 8. Germline CDR1 and CDR2: MDHEN and SYDVKM. This clonotype originated in an adult who received the AZD1222 COVID-19 vaccine. The chain employs TRBV28 and TRBJ2-7, with 9 positions matching TRBD2. The sample was peripheral blood, taken 28 days after the second AZD1222 dose. Written as DNA, the CDR3 is TGTGCCAGTACAATGCTAGCGGGAACCTACGAGCAGTACTTC. This codes for CASTMLAGTYEQYF.